Below, one T cell receptor beta chain is given with its context. What it binds is unknown. This may arise from a read error, as a much more abundant clone is one base away. The CDR3 loop spans 12 amino acids. V lost 4 bases and J lost 11, with 13 bases in between. Germline CDR1 reads KGHDR; CDR2 reads SFDVKD. Every donor contributed 8 to 10 milliliters of peripheral blood by blood draw. This sample is drawn from a study of blood T cells in healthy people across ages. Study-level results: Both naive CD4+ cell counts and diversity were greater in long-lived donors than in aged donors.

A second PCR of 7 to 11 cycles used a sample-barcoded 5' primer and a J-beta primer mix. Each of the cDNA molecules was tagged by a template-switch adaptor with 12 random nucleotides. One entry per CDR3 protein, called by TCRdb with MiXCR from the 5' RACE reads. The sample has 650,000 to 1,000,000 distinct CDR3 sequences; roughly 35% are singletons. The sample taken for sequencing was blood. This TCR was sampled from a man younger than 35 in good health. This sequence joins TRBV24-1 and TRBJ1-2; D is undetermined. This chain's CDR3 is CATSDARKAYTF. CDR3 nucleotides: TGTGCCACCAGTGACGCCAGGAAGGCGTACACCTTC.